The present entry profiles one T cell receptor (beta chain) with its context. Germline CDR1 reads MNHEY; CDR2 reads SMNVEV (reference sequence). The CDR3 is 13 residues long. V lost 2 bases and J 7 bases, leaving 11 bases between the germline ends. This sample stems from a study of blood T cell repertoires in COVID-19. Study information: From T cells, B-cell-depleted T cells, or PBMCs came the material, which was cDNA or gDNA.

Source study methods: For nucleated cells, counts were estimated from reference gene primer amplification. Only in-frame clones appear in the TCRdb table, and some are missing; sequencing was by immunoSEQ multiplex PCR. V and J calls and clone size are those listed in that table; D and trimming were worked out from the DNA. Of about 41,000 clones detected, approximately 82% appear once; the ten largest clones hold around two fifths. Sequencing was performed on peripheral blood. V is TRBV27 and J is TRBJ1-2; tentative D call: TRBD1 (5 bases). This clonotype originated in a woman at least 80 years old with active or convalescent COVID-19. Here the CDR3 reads CASSLQGSLGYTF. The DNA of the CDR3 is TGTGCCAGCAGTTTACAGGGAAGCCTTGGCTACACCTTC.